This TCR beta chain is from a study of T-cell memory formation after mild COVID-19. The study's findings and limits: Detection of some responders pre-infection suggested pre-existing cross-reactive memory T cells participated.

V gave up 2 bases and J gave up 3 bases; unmatched junction bases: 10. This CDR3 is built from 19 residues. Germline CDR1 reads MGHRA; CDR2 reads YSYEKL. Remarks on this clonotype: Its antigen is unknown.

One entry per CDR3 protein, called by TCRdb with MiXCR from the 5' RACE reads. The profile shows about 110,000 distinct CDR3 sequences, approximately 15% of them singletons. This receptor was taken from a man aged 18 to 30 who had mild COVID-19 (a few samples of this study predate the infection). Cell type and time point are not known. The chain recombines TRBV4-1 with TRBJ2-2; TRBD1 agrees at 12 bases. The sequenced material came from PBMCs or a T cell subset sorted from them (not recorded which). The DNA of the CDR3 is TGCGCCAGCAGCCAAACAATCCGGGACAGGGGGCAGGACACCGGGGAGCTGTTTTTT. It is translated as CASSQTIRDRGQDTGELFF.